Each of the 25 T cell receptor beta chains below was sequenced from the same sample in a study of regulatory dendritic cells for organ transplantation. Measured with immunoSEQ multiplex PCR; TCRdb has only the in-frame clones, and not every one. The table includes 34,000 or so clones, roughly 89% detected once. The specimen was naive CD4+ T cells from blood. Subset denoted: CD45RA+ naive T cells. These receptors were taken from a human donor in good health.

CDR3 loop: CASSRAGTGNYGYTF. DNA for the CDR3: TGCGCCAGCAGCCGCGCCGGGACAGGGAACTATGGCTACACCTTC. V and J are TRBV4-3 and TRBJ1-2, with TRBD1 matching 9 bases. The CDR3 runs 15 residues. After removal of 4 bases from V and 2 bases from J, the junction contained 5 bases not matched to a gene. Germline CDR1 LGHNA, CDR2 YSLEER.

In this sample, this clone turned up once. This chain uses TRBV28 with TRBJ2-4; 10 bases line up with TRBD2. The junction had 4 bases not matched to a gene; V was cut back by 5 bases and J by 3 bases. CDR1 and CDR2 (germline): MDHEN, SYDVKM. The CDR3 is 15 amino acids. The CDR3 sequence: CASSVAGGGKNIQYF. In DNA, the CDR3 is TGTGCCAGCAGTGTAGCGGGAGGAGGCAAAAACATTCAGTACTTC.

V and J are TRBV4-2 and TRBJ1-5; no reliable D call. Germline CDR1 reads LGHNA; CDR2 reads YNFKEQ. V dropped 0 bases and J dropped 0 bases, with 6 bases sitting between them. This CDR3 has 15 amino acids. The CDR3 protein is CASSQESPSNQPQHF. CDR3 sequence (DNA): TGTGCCAGCAGCCAAGAGAGCCCTAGCAATCAGCCCCAGCATTTT.

The chain employs TRBV9 and TRBJ2-7, with D possibly called TRBD1 or TRBD2 (6 bases each). Germline assignment: CDR1 SGDLS and CDR2 YYNGEE. V gave up 7 bases and J gave up 6 bases, with 26 bases separating them. CDR3 length: 16 residues. The CDR3 spells CASALPAGHVSSEQYF. The CDR3 nucleotides are TGTGCCAGCGCTCTCCCGGCGGGACACGTCTCTAGCGAGCAGTACTTC. The full variable domain, in which reference TRBV9 and TRBJ2-7 provide the parts outside the CDR3, is DSGVTQTPKHLITATGQRVTLRCSPRSGDLSVYWYQQSLDQGLQFLIQYYNGEERAKGNILERFSAQQFPDLHSELNLSSLELGDSALYFCASALPAGHVSSEQYFGPGTRLTVT.

CDR3 in DNA: TGTGCCAGCAGTTTAATGGGGGGGTCCTACGAGCAGTACTTC. This encodes CASSLMGGSYEQYF. The chain carries TRBV28 and TRBJ2-7; 7 nucleotides match TRBD2. Germline trimming cut 2 bases from V and 1 base from J; bases unmatched to any gene: 2. Germline CDR1 reads MDHEN; CDR2 reads SYDVKM. The CDR3 extends over 14 amino acids.

This chain connects TRBV6-5 to TRBJ1-5; D ambiguous. The CDR3 is 14 amino acids. The germline V gene encodes CDR1 MNHEY and CDR2 SVGAGI. The V gene lost 2 bases and the J gene lost 0 bases, with 5 bases spanning the gap. The CDR3 loop reads CASSYTNSNQPQHF. The CDR3 bases are TGTGCCAGCAGTTACACTAATAGCAATCAGCCCCAGCATTTT.

The rearrangement joins TRBV28 to TRBJ2-1; 12 bases map to TRBD2. There are 21 residues in the CDR3. Germline V CDR1 and CDR2: MDHEN, SYDVKM. After removal of 4 bases from V and 2 bases from J, the junction contained 18 bases not matched to a gene. The CDR3 reads CASSSTRTSGMKMVAYNEQFF. Written as DNA, the CDR3 is TGTGCCAGCAGTTCTACCCGGACTAGCGGGATGAAGATGGTCGCCTACAATGAGCAGTTCTTC.

This clone was observed a single time. The V gene is TRBV13, the J gene TRBJ2-1; D not certain. Trimming left V 4 bases short and J 12 bases short, with 16 bases between. CDR1 is PRHDT, CDR2 FYEKMQ, per germline (reference sequence). The CDR3 runs 13 residues. CDR3 region: CASSSPSSPVQFF. The CDR3 DNA is TGTGCCAGCAGCTCCCCCAGCTCCCCCGTGCAGTTCTTC.

This clone has more than one count but fewer than ten. The chain is built from TRBV25-1 and TRBJ1-5, with D uncertain. V was cut by 1 base and J by 0 bases, with 4 bases left in between. This CDR3 region has 14 residues. The germline V gene has CDR1 MGHDK and CDR2 SYGVNS. The CDR3 region is CASSESYSNQPQHF. CDR3 sequence (DNA): TGTGCCAGCAGTGAATCCTATAGCAATCAGCCCCAGCATTTT.

The chain is built from TRBV7-3 and TRBJ1-2; 7 bases align to TRBD1. This CDR3 spans 14 amino acids. Per germline, CDR1 SGHTA and CDR2 FQGTGA. The J segment lost 6 bases and the V segment lost 3 bases, leaving 7 bases of the junction unmatched. The CDR3 DNA reads TGTGCCAGCAGCTTCCGGGACAGCCGGCATGGCTACACCTTC. It is translated as CASSFRDSRHGYTF.

The V and J genes are TRBV2 and TRBJ1-5, with TRBD1 as a possible D gene (6 bases). V was shortened by 8 bases and J by 1 base, with 12 bases between the two germline ends. The germline CDR1 and CDR2 sequences are SNHLY and FYNNEI. The CDR3 sequence is 14 residues long. Here the CDR3 reads CASVEQGSNQPQHF. As DNA, the CDR3 is TGTGCCAGCGTTGAACAGGGAAGCAATCAGCCCCAGCATTTT.

The rearrangement uses TRBV5-1 and TRBJ2-3, with D possibly matching TRBD2 (6 bases). V was trimmed by 5 bases and J by 4 bases, leaving 14 bases between them. In germline, CDR1 is SGHRS, CDR2 YFSETQ. This CDR3 contains 14 residues. CDR3 in amino acids: CASRFREFADTQYF. As DNA, the CDR3 is TGCGCCAGCAGGTTCCGGGAGTTTGCAGATACGCAGTATTTT.

This chain connects TRBV2 to TRBJ2-5, with D perhaps matching TRBD1 (5 bases). V gave up 6 bases and J gave up 4 bases, with 12 bases separating them. Germline V CDR1 and CDR2: SNHLY, FYNNEI. This CDR3 is 13 amino acids long. The CDR3 spells CASRATGGETQYF. CDR3 in DNA: TGTGCCAGCAGGGCTACAGGTGGAGAGACCCAGTACTTC.

The V and J genes are TRBV15 and TRBJ2-2; tentative D call: TRBD1 (5 bases). Trimming left V 5 bases short and J 3 bases short, with 16 bases between. This CDR3 has 16 amino acids. The germline V gene encodes CDR1 LNHNV and CDR2 YYDKDF (reference sequence). CDR3 in DNA: TGTGCCACCAGCTCGCAGGGTGGTGCGTACACCGGGGAGCTGTTTTTT. Amino acids: CATSSQGGAYTGELFF. Using reference TRBV15 and TRBJ2-2 for the parts outside the CDR3, the full variable domain is DAMVIQNPRYQVTQFGKPVTLSCSQTLNHNVMYWYQQKSSQAPKLLFHYYDKDFNNEADTPDNFQSRRPNTSFCFLDIRSPGLGDTAMYLCATSSQGGAYTGELFFGEGSRLTVL.

This clone was detected once. The chain carries TRBV5-5 and TRBJ2-5; D tentatively fits TRBD1 or TRBD2 (5 bases each). V lost 4 bases and J lost 7, with 14 bases in between. The CDR3 runs 13 residues. Germline assignment: CDR1 SGHKS and CDR2 YYEKEE (reference sequence). As DNA, the CDR3 is TGTGCCAGCAGCAGGGACGCCTTTGGGACCCAGTACTTC. Protein sequence: CASSRDAFGTQYF.

The V gene is TRBV6-1, the J gene TRBJ1-1, with D tentatively TRBD1 (5 bases). The V and J ends lost 1 base and 1 base respectively, with 10 bases between them. The length of the CDR3 is 15 residues. Germline lookup yields CDR1 MNHNS and CDR2 SASEGT. This CDR3 is CASSEGGRSNTEAFF. Here the CDR3 DNA reads TGTGCCAGCAGTGAAGGGGGCAGATCGAACACTGAAGCTTTCTTT.

The chain links TRBV6-5 to TRBJ1-2; a possible D gene is TRBD1 (6 bases). The germline gives CDR1 MNHEY, CDR2 SVGAGI. Trimming took 5 bases from V and 7 from J, leaving 14 bases between them. CDR3 length equals 13 residues. CDR3 nucleotides: TGTGCCAGCAGTCAAGACAGGAGAGGTGGCTACACCTTC. Translation: CASSQDRRGGYTF.

The chain uses TRBV19 and TRBJ2-3; D may correspond to TRBD1 or TRBD2 (6 bases each). V lost 8 bases and J lost 1, with 16 bases in between. CDR3 size: 15 residues. CDR1 is LNHDA, CDR2 SQIVND, per germline (reference sequence). The CDR3 here is CASHPGAWGTDTQYF. CDR3 DNA sequence: TGTGCCAGTCATCCGGGGGCCTGGGGCACAGATACGCAGTATTTT.

V usage is TRBV7-8 and J usage is TRBJ2-7; D gene unclear. Trimming took 1 base from V and 2 from J, leaving 9 bases between them. CDR1 SGHVS and CDR2 FQNEAQ come from the germline V gene. This CDR3 region has 14 residues. CDR3 residues: CASSLGGSPYEQYF. DNA of the CDR3: TGTGCCAGCAGCTTAGGAGGTAGTCCCTACGAGCAGTACTTC.

The rearrangement joins TRBV4-3 to TRBJ2-3; D not certain. This CDR3 has 15 amino acids. CDR1 and CDR2 (germline): LGHNA, YSLEER. Trimming removed 0 bases at V and 2 bases at J, with 9 bases between. CDR3 sequence reads: CASSQEGRNTDTQYF. Here the CDR3 DNA reads TGCGCCAGCAGCCAAGAAGGCAGAAACACAGATACGCAGTATTTT.

The CDR3 nucleotides read TGTGCTAGTGGAACTGTCACAAACAATGAGCAGTTCTTC. It translates to CASGTVTNNEQFF. This rearrangement joins TRBV12-5 to TRBJ2-1; D remains unclear. This CDR3 has 13 amino acids. Germline CDR1 and CDR2: LGHNT and FRNRAP. The V and J ends lost 6 bases and 5 bases respectively, with 11 bases between them.

The chain joins TRBV7-8 to TRBJ1-1; D gene uncertain. Germline V lookup: CDR1 SGHVS, CDR2 FQNEAQ. The CDR3 sequence is 16 residues long. Trimming stripped 5 bases from V and 2 bases from J, with 18 bases between. The DNA for the CDR3 is TGTGCCAGCAGCCAGGAAACACCCATAGTTAACACTGAAGCTTTCTTT. Protein product: CASSQETPIVNTEAFF.

In its sample, this clone was seen once. The chain carries TRBV11-1 and TRBJ2-7; no clear D gene. The V and J ends lost 1 base and 4 bases respectively, with 8 bases between them. Looked up from germline, CDR1 is SGHAT and CDR2 is FQDESV (reference sequence). This CDR3 is built from 13 residues. Here the CDR3 DNA reads TGTGCCAGCAGCTTAGAAGGGCCTTACGAGCAGTACTTC. Residues: CASSLEGPYEQYF. The full variable domain, with the rest looked up from reference TRBV11-1 and TRBJ2-7, is EAEVAQSPRYKITEKSQAVAFWCDPISGHATLYWYRQILGQGPELLVQFQDESVVDDSQLPKDRFSAERLKGVDSTLKIQPAELGDSAMYLCASSLEGPYEQYFGPGTRLTVT.

This clone was detected only a few times. The V and J genes are TRBV19 and TRBJ2-2, with D perhaps TRBD1 (6 bases). The V end lost 5 bases, the J end lost 1 base, and 11 bases lay between the germline ends. This CDR3 spans 15 amino acids. Germline values: CDR1 LNHDA, CDR2 SQIVND (reference sequence). CDR3 DNA: TGTGCCAGTAGTGGATGGACAGTGAACACCGGGGAGCTGTTTTTT. It encodes CASSGWTVNTGELFF. The whole variable domain, filled in from reference TRBV19 and TRBJ2-2, reads DGGITQSPKYLFRKEGQNVTLSCEQNLNHDAMYWYRQDPGQGLRLIYYSQIVNDFQKGDIAEGYSVSREKKESFPLTVTSAQKNPTAFYLCASSGWTVNTGELFFGEGSRLTVL.

The V and J genes are TRBV6-5 and TRBJ2-7; no clear D gene. V gave up 6 bases and J gave up 1 base, with 16 bases separating them. The CDR3 loop spans 15 amino acids. CDR1 MNHEY and CDR2 SVGAGI come from the germline V gene. The CDR3 coding sequence is TGTGCCAGCAGGACCCGAACGGCCGGGTCCTACGAGCAGTACTTC. Translating gives CASRTRTAGSYEQYF.